One and the same sample provided the 25 T cell receptor beta chains below, sequenced in a study of T cell clonality in common variable immunodeficiency. Using immunoSEQ multiplex PCR, the repertoire was profiled, and TCRdb retains in-frame clones only, with some absent. The table records 40,000 to 60,000 clones without singletons, the ten largest covering about 1.8%. Sequencing was done on a sample of peripheral blood mononuclear cells. The receptors here all came from a person aged 18 to 70 in good health.

This clone was seen at least ten times. The read stops 3 residues short of the end of the CDR3; the missing end is completed from the germline J gene. The J gene is TRBJ1-2, the V gene TRBV4-2; D is uncertain. Per the germline V gene, CDR1 is LGHNA and CDR2 is YNFKEQ. This CDR3 spans 21 amino acids. The CDR3 reads CASSHRTRTSGIPASTDTYTF. Incomplete CDR3 DNA: TGTGCCAGCAGCCACAGGACTCGGACTAGCGGGATCCCTGCTAGCACAGATACC.

Ten or more counts support this clone. With the read ending 3 residues before the CDR3 end, the germline J gene is used to fill in that end. The V gene is TRBV19, the J gene TRBJ1-5, with D possibly matching TRBD1 (5 bases). CDR1 is LNHDA and CDR2 is SQIVND in the germline V gene (reference sequence). There are 14 residues in the CDR3. V shed 7 bases and J shed 0 bases, with 10 bases lying between them. The covered CDR3 bases are TGTGCCAGTAAAGGGGACTTTAGCAATCAGCCC. This sequence encodes CASKGDFSNQP. The entire CDR3 is CASKGDFSNQPQHF.

The sample holds many counts of this clone. The read comes to an end 3 residues before the CDR3 does, leaving the germline J gene to fill in the end. The sample contains more than one DNA sequence encoding this CDR3. The genes are TRBV6-2 or TRBV6-3 and TRBJ1-3; D gene uncertain. CDR3 length: 14 residues. Germline V gene sequence: CDR1 MNHEY, CDR2 SVGEGT. The ends were cut back, 7 bases at V and 4 bases at J, with 14 bases in the middle. The DNA read from the CDR3 is TGTGCCAGCATCAGCAGGATCCCAGGAAACACC. Translating it yields CASISRIPGNT. The CDR3, in full, reads CASISRIPGNTIYF.

This clone was counted at least ten times. The read falls 3 residues short of the CDR3 end, and the missing part is taken from the germline J gene. V usage is TRBV7-2 and J usage is TRBJ1-6; D is unresolved. Trimming shortened V by 5 bases and J by 7 bases, and 6 bases separated the two germline ends. Germline V gene lookup returns CDR1 SGHTA and CDR2 FQGNSA. CDR3 length equals 12 residues. The sequenced part of the CDR3 DNA is TGTGCCAGCAGCCTAGTAAATTCACCC. It encodes CASSLVNSP. The full-length CDR3 reads as CASSLVNSPLHF.

The CDR3 region is CASSANRGLGYTF. CDR3 DNA, as far as it was read: TGTGCCAGCAGCGCCAACAGGGGGCTGGGC. The V call is TRBV7-6, the J call TRBJ1-2, with TRBD1 matching 9 bases. Read data end 3 residues before the CDR3 end; the end is taken from the germline J gene. The CDR3 is 13 amino acids. Germline V gene lookup returns CDR1 SGHVS and CDR2 FNYEAQ.

This clone was detected ten times or more. The CDR3 spells CASSPGGSYNEQFF. CDR3 bases read: TGTGCCAGCAGCCCCGGGGGTTCCTACAATGAG. The chain uses TRBV7-2 and TRBJ2-1, with D perhaps matching TRBD2 (6 bases). Sequencing ends 3 residues short of the CDR3 end; the germline J gene provides the rest. Germline lookup yields CDR1 SGHTA and CDR2 FQGNSA. The CDR3 runs 14 residues. Deletions cut 5 bases from V and 1 base from J, with 9 bases between.

The table lists this clone with a few counts. The read comes to an end 3 residues before the CDR3 does, leaving the germline J gene to fill in the end. The chain joins TRBV2 to TRBJ2-3; TRBD2 matches 10 bases. The length of the CDR3 is 12 residues. Germline-derived CDR1 and CDR2 are SNHLY and FYNNEI. CDR3 sequence reads: CASKREGETQYF. The part of the CDR3 DNA that was read is TGTGCCAGCAAGCGGGAGGGAGAGACG.

As to this clone: The sequenced fragment ends 3 residues before the CDR3 boundary, so the rest is inferred from the germline J gene. The gene calls are TRBV10-3 and TRBJ2-5; D might be TRBD1 (6 bases). CDR1 and CDR2 (germline): ENHRY, SYGVKD. CDR3 length equals 13 residues. V lost 4 bases and J lost 0, with 6 bases in between. This chain's CDR3 is CAISGQDQETQYF. The CDR3 bases that were read are TGTGCCATCAGTGGACAGGACCAAGAGACC.

This clone was counted at least ten times. Read sequence stops 3 residues before the CDR3 end, and the germline J gene provides the missing end. V usage is TRBV19 and J usage is TRBJ2-3; TRBD2 agrees at 8 bases. CDR3 length equals 18 residues. Unmatched junction bases numbered 15, after V lost 4 bases and J lost 3 bases. The germline gives CDR1 LNHDA, CDR2 SQIVND (reference sequence). CDR3 in amino acids: CASSRMRLAIGETDTQYF. Partial CDR3 DNA: TGTGCCAGTAGTAGAATGAGACTAGCGATCGGGGAGACAGATACG.

This clone was detected ten times or more. The CDR3 goes on 3 residues after the read ends, and that part is filled in from the germline J gene. V gene TRBV15 combines with J gene TRBJ2-3; TRBD1 might be the D (5 bases). This CDR3 comprises 15 residues. Germline V CDR1 and CDR2: LNHNV, YYDKDF (reference sequence). Trimming removed 4 bases at V and 2 bases at J, with 13 bases between. The sequenced part of the CDR3 DNA is TGTGCCACCAGCACCCAAGGGGCCCCCACAGATACG. Protein: CATSTQGAPTDT. The complete CDR3 protein is CATSTQGAPTDTQYF.

This clone was detected many times. With the read ending 3 residues before the CDR3 end, the germline J gene is used to fill in that end. This sequence joins TRBV4-2 and TRBJ1-5; maybe TRBD1 (5 bases). The germline V gene has CDR1 LGHNA and CDR2 YNFKEQ. V lost 4 bases to trimming and J lost 1 base, with 17 bases between them. The CDR3 runs 17 residues. The CDR3 sequence: CASSPSGSHRSNQPQHF. CDR3 DNA (partial): TGTGCCAGCAGCCCCTCGGGTAGCCACAGGAGCAATCAGCCC.

There are a few counts of this clone. The CDR3 extends 3 residues past the end of the read, so its final part is completed from the germline J gene. The chain has TRBV7-2 and TRBJ1-2; unclear D gene. The CDR3 is made up of 14 amino acids. Germline CDR1 is SGHTA and CDR2 is FQGNSA. Trimming cost V 1 base and J 2 bases, with 8 bases left between them. The CDR3 sequence is CASSLDSTNYGYTF. The part of the CDR3 DNA that was read is TGTGCCAGCAGCTTAGACTCTACCAACTATGGC.

This clone has more than one count but fewer than ten. A much larger clone lies a single base off, so this may be a read error. Read data end 3 residues before the CDR3 end; the end is taken from the germline J gene. V and J are TRBV6-2 or TRBV6-3 and TRBJ2-3, with D uncertain. The CDR3 loop spans 16 amino acids. The germline gives CDR1 MNHEY, CDR2 SVGEGT. CDR3 loop: CASSILSTRSNQPQYF. Incomplete CDR3 DNA: TGTGCCAGCAGCATACTATCTACCCGTAGCAATCAGCCG.

In its sample, this clone was seen many times. At one end, the junction sequence differs from germline, possibly due to a read error. Coverage ceases 3 residues before the CDR3 finishes, and the germline J gene fills in the end. The chain links TRBV4-2 to TRBJ2-3, with 7 bases that match TRBD2. Germline CDR1 and CDR2: LGHNA and YNFKEQ. The CDR3 is 15 amino acids. The CDR3 bases that were read are TGCGCCAGCAGCCAAAGGTGGGCCGGGGGGGATACG. It specifies CASSQRWAGGDT. The whole CDR3 sequence is CASSQRWAGGDTQYF.

Ten or more counts support this clone. The read falls 3 residues short of the CDR3 end, and the missing part is taken from the germline J gene. The chain recombines TRBV19 with TRBJ1-5; 8 bases are a match to TRBD1. The V gene's germline CDR1 is LNHDA and CDR2 SQIVND (reference sequence). V was clipped by 5 bases and J by 0 bases; unmatched bases: 6. The CDR3 covers 16 residues. CDR3 sequence reads: CASSGGTGYSNQPQHF. The part of the CDR3 DNA that was read is TGTGCCAGTAGTGGGGGGACAGGATATAGCAATCAGCCC. The full variable domain, completed using reference TRBV19 and TRBJ1-5, is DGGITQSPKYLFRKEGQNVTLSCEQNLNHDAMYWYRQDPGQGLRLIYYSQIVNDFQKGDIAEGYSVSREKKESFPLTVTSAQKNPTAFYLCASSGGTGYSNQPQHFGDGTRLSIL.

This clone was observed at least ten times. The read ends 3 residues early relative to the CDR3; the germline J gene fills the gap. The chain has TRBV20-1 and TRBJ2-1, with D perhaps TRBD2 (7 bases). The CDR3 is made up of 14 amino acids. V lost 4 bases, J lost 2 bases, and 12 bases lay in between. CDR1 is DFQATT and CDR2 is SNEGSKA in the germline V gene (reference sequence). The CDR3 loop reads CSATRGLTYNEQFF. Partial CDR3 DNA: TGCAGTGCTACGCGGGGGCTTACCTACAATGAG.

As regards this clone: The junction and the germline gene differ at one end; a read error may be behind it. The CDR3 goes on 3 residues after the read ends, and that part is filled in from the germline J gene. The same CDR3 is also encoded by other DNA sequences in this sample. V and J are TRBV20-1 and TRBJ1-4, with 7 bases aligning to TRBD1. Per the germline V gene, CDR1 is DFQATT and CDR2 is SNEGSKA (reference sequence). CDR3 size: 15 residues. CDR3 loop: CSARDRGGAGEKLFF. CDR3 DNA (partial): TGTAGTGCTAGAGATAGAGGGGGCGCGGGTGAAAAA.

This clone showed up many times. The covered CDR3 bases are TGCGCCAGCAGCTTGGCCCGGTCTCAAGAGACC. Residues: CASSLARSQET. The whole CDR3 sequence reads CASSLARSQETQYF. V usage is TRBV5-1 and J usage is TRBJ2-5; D is unclear. The read terminates 3 residues before the CDR3 end, so the remaining end is supplied by the germline J gene. CDR3 length equals 14 residues. Trimming shortened V by 0 bases and J by 2 bases, and 8 bases separated the two germline ends. Germline assignment: CDR1 SGHRS and CDR2 YFSETQ.

This clone was found many times. The read ends 3 residues shy of where the CDR3 ends; the end is completed using the germline J gene. The rearrangement uses TRBV20-1 and TRBJ1-1; 7 bases agree with TRBD1. CDR1 and CDR2 (germline): DFQATT, SNEGSKA (reference sequence). The CDR3 contains 14 residues. V shed 1 base and J 0 bases; nucleotides not matched to a gene: 2. The CDR3 DNA, read in part, is TGCAGTGCTAGAGGGACAGGTATGAACACTGAA. It specifies CSARGTGMNTE. The whole CDR3 protein reads CSARGTGMNTEAFF.

The CDR3 sequence is CASSVGHNEQFF. The CDR3 DNA, read in part, is TGCGCCAGCAGTGTCGGTCACAATGAG. The chain is built from TRBV10-2 and TRBJ2-1; D is uncertain. The sequence runs out 3 residues before the end of the CDR3; the remainder is reconstructed from the germline J gene. There are 12 residues in the CDR3. Germline V gene sequence: CDR1 WSHSY, CDR2 SAAADI. V was pared by 4 bases and J by 5 bases, with 6 bases between.

This clone occurred many times. The missing CDR3 end, 3 residues past where the read stops, is filled in from the germline J gene. The genes are TRBV20-1 and TRBJ2-1; D tentatively reads TRBD1 or TRBD2 (7 bases each). Trimming stripped 5 bases from V and 6 bases from J, with 20 bases between. Germline V CDR1 and CDR2: DFQATT, SNEGSKA (reference sequence). CDR3 length: 15 amino acids. CDR3 bases read: TGCAGTGCTTCTAAGGGGGCGGGAGAGAGCAATGAG. It specifies CSASKGAGESNE. The entire CDR3 reads CSASKGAGESNEQFF.

Many counts were recorded for this clone. The read terminates 3 residues before the CDR3 end, so the remaining end is supplied by the germline J gene. The rearrangement joins TRBV5-6 to TRBJ2-3; D is perhaps TRBD1 or TRBD2 (6 bases each). Germline V gene data show CDR1 as SGHDT and CDR2 as YYEEEE. This CDR3 is 15 amino acids long. The DNA read from the CDR3 is TGTGCCAGCAGCCCCCACAGGGTACTTCGGGAGACG. Its translation: CASSPHRVLRET. The whole CDR3 sequence reads CASSPHRVLRETQYF.

This clone was observed many times. Read data end 3 residues before the CDR3 end; the end is taken from the germline J gene. The chain links TRBV19 to TRBJ1-1, with 9 bases fitting TRBD1. The CDR3 spans 13 residues. The germline V gene encodes CDR1 LNHDA and CDR2 SQIVND (reference sequence). V gave up 8 bases and J gave up 5 bases; unmatched junction bases: 6. CDR3 DNA (partial): TGTGCCAGTGAGGACAGGGGAAGGACTGAA. Translated, it gives CASEDRGRTE. The whole CDR3 sequence reads CASEDRGRTEAFF. Supplemented by reference TRBV19 and TRBJ1-1, the full variable domain reads DGGITQSPKYLFRKEGQNVTLSCEQNLNHDAMYWYRQDPGQGLRLIYYSQIVNDFQKGDIAEGYSVSREKKESFPLTVTSAQKNPTAFYLCASEDRGRTEAFFGQGTRLTVV.

At least ten counts were recorded for this clone. Read coverage stops 3 residues before the CDR3 terminus; the germline J gene supplies the remainder. The chain uses TRBV5-6 and TRBJ1-5; 10 bases fit TRBD1. The CDR3 has 15 residues. CDR1 and CDR2 (germline): SGHDT, YYEEEE. J was trimmed by 5 bases and V by 0 bases; bases with no gene match: 2. CDR3 region: CASSLAGTGDQPQHF. Incomplete CDR3 DNA: TGTGCCAGCAGCTTGGCCGGGACAGGGGATCAGCCC.

In this sample, this clone turned up many times. The read falls 3 residues short of the CDR3 end, and the missing part is taken from the germline J gene. This sequence joins TRBV10-3 and TRBJ2-7; 9 nucleotides align to TRBD1. V was pared by 10 bases and J by 4 bases, with 11 bases of the junction left unmatched. CDR1 is ENHRY and CDR2 is SYGVKD in the germline V gene. The CDR3 sequence is 14 residues long. The sequenced CDR3 bases are TGTGCCACCCAGGGACAGGGAAAGAGGTACGAG. It encodes CATQGQGKRYE. The complete CDR3 sequence is CATQGQGKRYEQYF.